This TCR beta chain was sequenced for a study of beta chain features in type 1 diabetes. Regarding this clone: Its antigen remains unknown.

Study findings and constraints: For Type 1 diabetes patients, all four CD4+ subsets carried TCRB CDR3s that were moderately but significantly shorter. Reads derived from cDNA could over-represent cells showing high TCR expression.

The investigators reverse transcribed all of the isolated RNA, so they sequenced expressed TCRB transcripts. Measured with immunoSEQ multiplex PCR; TCRdb has only the in-frame clones, and not every one. The sample holds just over 450,000 clones; approximately 28% are singletons and the top ten take about 0.06%. V shed 3 bases and J 3 bases; nucleotides not matched to a gene: 10. This CDR3 contains 17 residues. Germline V gives CDR1 LGHNA, CDR2 YNFKEQ. The rearrangement uses TRBV4-2 and TRBJ2-5, with 10 bases matching TRBD2. Sequencing used naive CD4+ T cells from blood. The source is a young man in good health. The CDR3 bases are TGTGCCAGCAGCCAGGGGCCCTTAGGACTAGCGGAAGAGACCCAGTACTTC. This sequence encodes CASSQGPLGLAEETQYF.